These T cell receptor beta chains were read from a single sample in a study of quantifying T cell responses using KT2 cells. TCRdb processed the UMI-ligation and nested PCR reads anew with MiXCR; each CDR3 protein has one entry. The table records under 35,000 distinct CDR3 sequences, 9% to 12% of them present only once. The source material was PBMCs spiked with cells of the T cell clone KT2. The source of these receptors is a human donor. The CDR3 runs from the conserved cysteine through the conserved F or W. The order of the fields is D gene, V gene, clone size, J gene, CDR3 protein, CDR3 DNA. D genes are given only for firm matches. Clone size is shown for a subset of rows, as once, few, many or a class of expanded clone.

.	TRBV4-2	few	TRBJ2-3	CASSQVPYSDTQYF	TGTGCCAGCAGCCAAGTTCCTTATTCAGATACGCAGTATTTT
TRBD1	TRBV11-2	.	TRBJ2-2	CASSLEPGTGFFTGELFF	TGTGCCAGCAGCTTAGAACCCGGGACAGGGTTTTTCACCGGGGAGCTGTTTTTT
.	TRBV5-5	.	TRBJ2-7	CASSLVAGAGEQYF	TGTGCCAGCAGCTTGGTGGCGGGGGCGGGCGAGCAGTACTTC
.	TRBV20-1	medium-sized	TRBJ2-3	CSARMGDTQYF	TGCAGTGCTAGAATGGGGGATACGCAGTATTTT
.	TRBV12-5	.	TRBJ1-5	CASGFNLRVSNQPQHF	TGTGCTAGTGGTTTTAACCTCAGAGTCTCCAATCAGCCCCAGCATTTT
.	TRBV11-2	few	TRBJ1-3	CASSFPPNSGNTIYF	TGTGCCAGCAGCTTCCCCCCAAACTCTGGAAACACCATATATTTT
TRBD1	TRBV20-1	.	TRBJ1-6	CSVKRRDSYNSPLHF	TGCAGTGTCAAGCGCCGGGACAGCTATAATTCACCCCTCCACTTT
.	TRBV29-1	many	TRBJ1-1	CSVEIQLNTEAFF	TGCAGCGTTGAGATACAGCTGAACACTGAAGCTTTCTTT
TRBD2	TRBV29-1	few	TRBJ2-3	CSVGRGGATDTQYF	TGCAGCGTTGGTCGCGGGGGGGCCACAGATACGCAGTATTTT
.	TRBV29-1	.	TRBJ1-2	CSVLQGDGYTF	TGCAGCGTTTTACAGGGCGATGGCTACACCTTC
.	TRBV12-3/TRBV12-4	few	TRBJ2-1	CASTHRYNEQFF	TGTGCCAGCACGCACCGTTACAATGAGCAGTTCTTC
.	TRBV6-5	many	TRBJ2-4	CASRGRIKNIQYF	TGTGCCAGCCGGGGACGGATAAAAAACATTCAGTACTTC
.	TRBV6-6	many	TRBJ2-7	CASTPPGTAGPEQYF	TGTGCCAGCACCCCTCCCGGGACTGCAGGGCCGGAGCAGTACTTC
.	TRBV5-5	few	TRBJ1-2	CASSFQEATYGYTF	TGTGCCAGCAGCTTCCAAGAAGCTACCTATGGCTACACCTTC
.	TRBV6-5	.	TRBJ2-7	CASSYDVGNEQYF	TGTGCCAGCAGTTACGATGTAGGGAACGAGCAGTACTTC
.	TRBV15	.	TRBJ2-7	CATSRDTTGGLREQYF	TGTGCCACCAGCAGAGATACCACCGGGGGGCTCCGGGAGCAGTACTTC
.	TRBV5-1	many	TRBJ2-2	CASSLQPGLASTGELFF	TGCGCCAGCAGCCTACAACCGGGACTGGCAAGCACCGGGGAGCTGTTTTTT
.	TRBV19	many	TRBJ1-1	CASSMLNTEAFF	TGTGCCAGTAGTATGCTGAACACTGAAGCTTTCTTT
.	TRBV6-5	many	TRBJ2-6	CASSRNVDGANVLTF	TGTGCCAGCAGCCGGAACGTGGATGGGGCCAACGTCCTGACTTTC
.	TRBV5-5	.	TRBJ2-3	CASSLATGGGEDTQYF	TGTGCCAGCAGCTTGGCAACAGGGGGGGGAGAAGATACGCAGTATTTT
.	TRBV12-3/TRBV12-4	few	TRBJ1-1	CASTHRRGANTEAFF	TGTGCCAGCACCCATCGACGAGGAGCGAACACTGAAGCTTTCTTT
.	TRBV29-1	medium-sized	TRBJ2-3	CSASVGRGPDTQYF	TGCAGCGCGTCCGTCGGGAGAGGGCCAGATACGCAGTATTTT
.	TRBV5-1	many	TRBJ2-3	CASSLEGVFGDTQYF	TGCGCCAGCAGCTTGGAGGGAGTGTTCGGGGATACGCAGTATTTT
.	TRBV6-2/TRBV6-3	few	TRBJ2-1	CASSSTPSYNEQFF	TGTGCCAGCAGTTCGACTCCGTCCTACAATGAGCAGTTCTTC
.	TRBV27	few	TRBJ1-4	CASRKPGENEKLFF	TGTGCCAGCAGAAAACCGGGCGAAAATGAAAAACTGTTTTTT
.	TRBV5-1	many	TRBJ1-1	CASSLAGRGTEAFF	TGCGCCAGCAGCTTGGCAGGGCGGGGAACTGAAGCTTTCTTT
.	TRBV18	many	TRBJ1-4	CASSPWGPNEKLFF	TGTGCCAGCTCACCTTGGGGACCTAATGAAAAACTGTTTTTT
TRBD1	TRBV2	.	TRBJ1-2	CASSERRGPDGYTF	TGTGCCAGCAGTGAAAGGAGGGGGCCGGACGGCTACACCTTC
.	TRBV7-9	.	TRBJ2-1	CASSLGRSEQFF	TGTGCCAGCAGCCTCGGGCGGAGTGAGCAGTTCTTC
TRBD1	TRBV7-9	few	TRBJ2-7	CASRGGQGADYEQYF	TGTGCCAGCAGAGGTGGACAGGGGGCGGACTACGAGCAGTACTTC
.	TRBV27	once	TRBJ2-7	CASSLINGYEQYF	TGTGCCAGCAGTTTAATAAACGGTTACGAGCAGTACTTC